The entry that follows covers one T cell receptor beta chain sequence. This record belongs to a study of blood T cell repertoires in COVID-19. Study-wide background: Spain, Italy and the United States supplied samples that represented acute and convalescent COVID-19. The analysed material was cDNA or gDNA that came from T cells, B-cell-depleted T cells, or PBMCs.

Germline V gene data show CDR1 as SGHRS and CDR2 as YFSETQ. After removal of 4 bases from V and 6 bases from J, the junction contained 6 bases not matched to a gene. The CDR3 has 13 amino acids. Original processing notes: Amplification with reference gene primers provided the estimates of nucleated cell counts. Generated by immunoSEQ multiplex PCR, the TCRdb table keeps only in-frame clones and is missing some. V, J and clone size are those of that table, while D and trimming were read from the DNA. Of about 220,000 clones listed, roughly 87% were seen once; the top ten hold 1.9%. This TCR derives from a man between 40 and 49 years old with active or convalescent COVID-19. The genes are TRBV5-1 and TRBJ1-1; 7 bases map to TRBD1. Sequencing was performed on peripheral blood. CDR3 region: CASSPDRVSEAFF. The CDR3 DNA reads TGCGCCAGCAGCCCAGACAGGGTATCTGAAGCTTTCTTT.